The rows below give T cell receptor beta chains drawn from one sample of a study of blood T cell repertoires in COVID-19. Profiling relied on immunoSEQ multiplex PCR, and the TCRdb table lists in-frame clones only, not all of them. The table records about 140,000 clones, roughly 88% of them present only once. The sequencing sample was made of peripheral blood. The source of these receptors is a man aged 60 to 69 with active or convalescent COVID-19. Each CDR3 is given with its conserved first and last residue. D genes are given only for firm matches. Where a row states a size, it is once, few, many or the class of an expanded clone; other rows omit it.

v_call	d_call	clone_size	j_call	cdr3_aa	cdr3_nt
TRBV30	-	once	TRBJ1-4	CAWSVRRHEKLFF	TGTGCCTGGAGTGTAAGGAGACATGAAAAACTGTTTTTT
TRBV7-2	-	-	TRBJ1-2	CASSSFISAGAGNYGYTF	TGTGCCAGCAGCTCCTTCATCTCGGCGGGGGCGGGTAACTATGGCTACACCTTC
TRBV9	TRBD1	-	TRBJ2-1	CASSVLSRTGSNNEQFF	TGTGCCAGCAGCGTTCTATCGAGGACAGGGAGTAACAATGAGCAGTTCTTC
TRBV10-3	TRBD1	-	TRBJ1-5	CAISGQGDQPQHF	TGTGCCATCAGCGGACAGGGAGATCAGCCCCAGCATTTT
TRBV12-3/TRBV12-4	-	-	TRBJ1-1	CASSSMSIEAFF	TGTGCCAGCAGTTCAATGAGCATAGAAGCTTTCTTT
TRBV18	-	few	TRBJ2-7	CASSPDRQYEQYF	TGTGCCAGCTCTCCAGACAGACAATACGAGCAGTACTTC
TRBV6-5	-	-	TRBJ2-7	CATQQGFSYEQYF	TGTGCCACCCAGCAGGGGTTCTCCTACGAGCAGTACTTC
TRBV3-1/TRBV3-2	-	once	TRBJ1-6	CASSQSESPLHF	TGTGCCAGCAGCCAATCAGAATCACCCCTCCACTTT
TRBV5-6	TRBD1	-	TRBJ1-2	CASSLRDSYGYTF	TGTGCCAGCAGCTTGCGGGACAGCTATGGCTACACCTTC
TRBV30	-	-	TRBJ2-6	CAWRRGNSGANVLTF	TGTGCCTGGAGGCGAGGAAACTCTGGGGCCAACGTCCTGACTTTC
TRBV28	-	-	TRBJ1-2	CASSLIQGSYGYTF	TGTGCCAGCAGTTTAATACAGGGAAGCTATGGCTACACCTTC
TRBV7-8	-	-	TRBJ1-2	CASSPDGRGDYGYTF	TGTGCCAGCAGCCCCGACGGCCGCGGGGACTATGGCTACACCTTC
TRBV11-3	TRBD1	-	TRBJ1-1	CASSSRTGSMNTEAFF	TGTGCCAGCAGCTCCCGGACAGGCTCCATGAACACTGAAGCTTTCTTT
TRBV20-1	TRBD1	-	TRBJ2-7	CSAGQGNEQYF	TGCAGTGCTGGACAGGGGAACGAGCAGTACTTC
TRBV5-4	-	-	TRBJ1-6	CASSGGTENNSPLHF	TGTGCCAGCAGCGGAGGGACGGAGAATAATTCACCCCTCCACTTT
TRBV30	-	-	TRBJ1-4	CAWNRRQGFEKLFF	TGTGCCTGGAACCGTAGGCAGGGCTTTGAAAAACTGTTTTTT
TRBV20-1	-	-	TRBJ2-1	CSASDSSLDYNEQFF	TGCAGTGCTAGTGACTCTTCCCTAGATTACAATGAGCAGTTCTTC
TRBV6-5	-	-	TRBJ1-1	CASSFRGTEAFF	TGTGCCAGCAGTTTCCGGGGCACTGAAGCTTTCTTT
TRBV7-9	-	-	TRBJ1-3	CASSSTGSGNTIYF	TGTGCCAGCAGCTCCACAGGCTCTGGAAACACCATATATTTT
TRBV14	-	-	TRBJ2-1	CASSHAGTSHREQFF	TGTGCCAGCAGCCACGCCGGGACTTCCCACCGTGAGCAGTTCTTC
TRBV6-5	TRBD2	-	TRBJ2-4	CASADDGEGPQYF	TGTGCCAGCGCCGATGATGGGGAGGGTCCTCAGTACTTC
TRBV24-1	TRBD1	once	TRBJ1-2	CATSDFGTDYGYTF	TGTGCCACCAGTGATTTCGGGACAGACTATGGCTACACCTTC
TRBV6-2/TRBV6-3	-	-	TRBJ2-5	CASSYASGARETQYF	TGTGCCAGCAGTTACGCGTCGGGAGCGCGAGAGACCCAGTACTTC
TRBV3-1/TRBV3-2	TRBD2	-	TRBJ2-3	CASSQDVGPGGDTQYF	TGTGCCAGCAGCCAAGATGTCGGCCCGGGGGGAGATACGCAGTATTTT
TRBV12-3/TRBV12-4	-	few	TRBJ1-1	CASSPPGNTEAFF	TGTGCCAGCAGTCCCCCCGGGAACACTGAAGCTTTCTTT
TRBV27	TRBD2	few	TRBJ2-2	CASRASGGGELFF	TGTGCCAGCAGGGCTAGCGGTGGCGGGGAGCTGTTTTTT
TRBV28	-	-	TRBJ1-1	CASSFSAGSNTEAFF	TGTGCCAGCAGTTTTTCTGCAGGCAGTAACACTGAAGCTTTCTTT
TRBV24-1	TRBD2	-	TRBJ2-1	CATSGSGRIYNEQFF	TGTGCCACCAGTGGTAGCGGGAGAATCTACAATGAGCAGTTCTTC
TRBV6-1	-	-	TRBJ1-1	CASSEEPGMNTEAFF	TGTGCCAGCAGTGAAGAACCGGGTATGAACACTGAAGCTTTCTTT
TRBV7-9	-	-	TRBJ2-7	CASSPLGRSYEQYF	TGTGCCAGCAGCCCCCTGGGGAGATCCTACGAGCAGTACTTC
TRBV6-1	-	-	TRBJ1-4	CASSLEGVNEKLFF	TGTGCCAGCAGCCTAGAGGGTGTAAATGAAAAACTGTTTTTT
TRBV6-5	TRBD1	-	TRBJ1-2	CASSYTGQGRSYTF	TGTGCCAGCAGTTACACGGGACAGGGAAGGAGCTACACCTTC
TRBV19	TRBD2	-	TRBJ2-3	CASSKTSGIGTDTQYF	TGTGCCAGTAGTAAGACTAGCGGGATAGGGACAGATACGCAGTATTTT